The rows below give T cell receptor beta chains drawn from one sample of a study of T cell repertoires in aging, cancer and after chemotherapy. TCRdb recomputed calls from the multiplex PCR reads with MiXCR, one row per CDR3 protein. The table has some 2,000 distinct CDR3 sequences, about a fifth seen once. What was sequenced was blood. All receptors come from a human donor with a solid tumor. The CDR3 runs from the conserved cysteine through the conserved F or W. A D gene is named only where the DNA matches it firmly. The size of a clone is reported for some rows only, either as once, few or many, or as a class for expanded clones.

TRBJ2-5 NA medium-sized TRBV6-2/TRBV6-3 CASSYSAVQETQYF TGTGCCAGCAGTTATTCAGCGGTCCAAGAGACCCAGTACTTC
TRBJ1-5 NA medium-sized TRBV6-2/TRBV6-3 CASSYAVSNQPQHF TGTGCCAGCAGTTACGCAGTTAGCAATCAGCCCCAGCATTTT
TRBJ2-1 NA NA TRBV27 CASSGTVAGEQFF TGTGCCAGCAGTGGCACGGTGGCTGGTGAGCAGTTCTTC
TRBJ1-1 TRBD1 NA TRBV4-1 CASSRKSGTGKGWRENTEAFF TGCGCCAGCAGCCGAAAATCCGGGACAGGGAAGGGTTGGAGGGAAAACACTGAAGCTTTCTTT
TRBJ2-1 TRBD2 NA TRBV27 CASTLSGSHNEQFF TGTGCCAGCACTCTTAGCGGGAGTCATAATGAGCAGTTCTTC
TRBJ2-1 NA medium-sized TRBV12-3/TRBV12-4 CASSLRLRGSYNEQFF TGTGCCAGCAGTCTTAGACTTCGGGGCTCCTACAATGAGCAGTTCTTC
TRBJ1-4 TRBD1 medium-sized TRBV5-1 CASRSGQGGTNEKLFF TGCGCCAGCAGATCGGGACAGGGAGGGACTAATGAAAAACTGTTTTTT
TRBJ1-1 NA few TRBV20-1 CSASKLGNTEAFF TGCAGTGCTAGCAAGCTGGGGAACACTGAAGCTTTCTTT
TRBJ1-4 NA few TRBV4-1 CASSQVLGRRDQEKLFF TGCGCCAGCAGCCAAGTACTTGGTCGCAGGGACCAGGAAAAACTGTTTTTT
TRBJ1-3 NA NA TRBV5-1 CASSLDTDGNTIYF TGCGCCAGCAGCTTGGATACGGACGGAAACACCATATATTTT
TRBJ2-7 NA few TRBV20-1 CSAIGRGIRGQYF TGCAGTGCTATAGGCAGGGGTATTAGAGGGCAGTACTTC
TRBJ1-6 TRBD1 medium-sized TRBV4-3 CASSQDRRDRELNSPLHF TGCGCCAGCAGCCAAGATCGGCGGGACAGGGAATTAAATTCACCCCTCCACTTT
TRBJ2-3 NA medium-sized TRBV29-1 CSFGTDTQYF TGCAGCTTCGGTACAGATACGCAGTATTTT
TRBJ1-6 NA NA TRBV20-1 CSARAPGSHLHF TGCAGTGCTAGAGCCCCAGGCTCCCACCTCCACTTT
TRBJ2-1 TRBD1 medium-sized TRBV20-1 CSARGQGTGEQFF TGCAGTGCTAGAGGACAGGGGACGGGTGAGCAGTTCTTC
TRBJ2-7 NA large TRBV30 CAWETGSRGSSEQYF TGTGCCTGGGAAACAGGGAGTCGGGGTTCCTCCGAGCAGTACTTC
TRBJ2-3 NA NA TRBV18 CASSSVRDTQYF TGTGCCAGCTCATCAGTGAGAGATACGCAGTATTTT